The following is a TCR beta chain sequence with its context. The target antigen is unknown. The J segment lost 1 base and the V segment lost 5 bases, leaving 4 bases of the junction unmatched. Germline V gene sequence: CDR1 MNHNY, CDR2 SVGAGI (reference sequence). This CDR3 is 15 amino acids long. These data belong to a study of OX40 agonist ivuxolimab in advanced cancers. Regarding the study as a whole: CD4+ and CD8+ T cells in blood underwent clonal expansion by week 6 at 0.1 to 3.0 mg/kg. Expanded peripheral T cells had an undetermined antigen specificity.

The data were produced by immunoSEQ multiplex PCR, yet TCRdb's version contains in-frame clones alone and is incomplete. The data hold tens of thousands of clones, with 87% observed a single time. This receptor was taken from an adult with an advanced solid tumor such as melanoma, head and neck, liver or kidney cancer. Sequencing was performed on CD4+ or CD8+ T cells sorted from blood, taken in a trial of the OX40 agonist ivuxolimab. The chain uses TRBV6-6 and TRBJ2-3; 9 bases agree with TRBD1. The CDR3 DNA sequence: TGTGCCAGCAGTCGACAGGGGGTGGGCACAGATACGCAGTATTTT. Its protein product is CASSRQGVGTDTQYF.